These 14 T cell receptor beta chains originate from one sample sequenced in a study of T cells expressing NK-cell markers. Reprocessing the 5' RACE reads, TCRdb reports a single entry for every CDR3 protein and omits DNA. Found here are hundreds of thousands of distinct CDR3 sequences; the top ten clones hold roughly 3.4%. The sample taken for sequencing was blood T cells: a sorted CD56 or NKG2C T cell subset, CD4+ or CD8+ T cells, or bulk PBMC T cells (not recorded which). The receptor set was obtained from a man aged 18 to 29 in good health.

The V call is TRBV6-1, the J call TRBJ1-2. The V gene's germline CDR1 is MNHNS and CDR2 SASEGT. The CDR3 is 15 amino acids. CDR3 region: CASSVEAANNYGYTF.

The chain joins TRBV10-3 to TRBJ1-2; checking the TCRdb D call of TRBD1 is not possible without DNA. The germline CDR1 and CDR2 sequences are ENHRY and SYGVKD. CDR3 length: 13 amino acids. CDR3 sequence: CAINPGVTYGYTF.

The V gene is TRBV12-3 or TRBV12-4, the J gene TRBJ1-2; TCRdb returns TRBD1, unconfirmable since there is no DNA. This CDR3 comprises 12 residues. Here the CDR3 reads CASSFDRGGYTF.

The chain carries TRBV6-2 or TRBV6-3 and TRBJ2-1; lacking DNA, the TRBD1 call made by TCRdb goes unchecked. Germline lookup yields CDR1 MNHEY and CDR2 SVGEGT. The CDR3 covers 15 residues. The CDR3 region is CASSGHRDRVNEQFF.

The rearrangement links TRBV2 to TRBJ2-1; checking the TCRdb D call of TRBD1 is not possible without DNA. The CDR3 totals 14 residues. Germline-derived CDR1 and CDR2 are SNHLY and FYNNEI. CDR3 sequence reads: CASRGRQGGSEQFF. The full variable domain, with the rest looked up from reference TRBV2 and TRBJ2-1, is EPEVTQTPSHQVTQMGQEVILRCVPISNHLYFYWYRQILGQKVEFLVSFYNNEISEKSEIFDDQFSVERPDGSNFTLKIRSTKLEDSAMYFCASRGRQGGSEQFFGPGTRLTVL.

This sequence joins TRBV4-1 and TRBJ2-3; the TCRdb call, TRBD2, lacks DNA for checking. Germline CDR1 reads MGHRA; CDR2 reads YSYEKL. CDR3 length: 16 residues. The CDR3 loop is CASSPRVAGDTDTQYF.

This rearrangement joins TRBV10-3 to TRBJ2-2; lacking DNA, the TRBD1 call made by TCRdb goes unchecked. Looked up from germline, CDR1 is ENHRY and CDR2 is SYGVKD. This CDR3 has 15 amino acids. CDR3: CAISRQVDNTGELFF.

The CDR3 loop reads CASSVAPDRGEQYF. The rearrangement uses TRBV9 and TRBJ2-7; the D call of TRBD1 rests on TCRdb alone, since no DNA is present to check it. Germline V gene lookup returns CDR1 SGDLS and CDR2 YYNGEE. The CDR3 length is 14 residues.

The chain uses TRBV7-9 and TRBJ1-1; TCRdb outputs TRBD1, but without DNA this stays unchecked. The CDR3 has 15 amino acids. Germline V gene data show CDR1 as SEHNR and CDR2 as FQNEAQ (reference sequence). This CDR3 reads CASSLGATGLAEAFF.

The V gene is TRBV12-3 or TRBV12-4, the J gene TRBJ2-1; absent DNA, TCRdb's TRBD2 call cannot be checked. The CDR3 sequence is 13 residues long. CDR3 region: CASSLSYSGEQFF.

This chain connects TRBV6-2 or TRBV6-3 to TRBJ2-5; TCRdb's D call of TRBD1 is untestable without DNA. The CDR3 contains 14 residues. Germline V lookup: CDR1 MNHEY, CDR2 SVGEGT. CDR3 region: CATGAGPREETQYF.

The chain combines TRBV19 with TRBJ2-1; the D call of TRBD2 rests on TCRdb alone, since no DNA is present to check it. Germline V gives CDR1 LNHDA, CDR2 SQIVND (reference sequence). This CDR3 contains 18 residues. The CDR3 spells CASSIPHSGRAEYNEQFF.

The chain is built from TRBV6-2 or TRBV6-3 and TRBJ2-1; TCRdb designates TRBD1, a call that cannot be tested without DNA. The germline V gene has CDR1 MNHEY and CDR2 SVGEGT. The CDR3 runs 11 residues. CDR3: CASSSKGEQFF.

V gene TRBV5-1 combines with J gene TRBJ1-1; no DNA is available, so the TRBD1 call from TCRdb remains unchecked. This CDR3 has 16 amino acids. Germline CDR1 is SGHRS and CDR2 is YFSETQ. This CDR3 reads CASSPGGGAGNTEAFF.